This T cell receptor beta chain is drawn from a study of CD8 T cells in Susac syndrome. With random hexamers, about 0.5 to 1 ug RNA was reverse transcribed. TCRdb called the immunoSEQ multiplex PCR reads again in MiXCR, with one record for every CDR3 protein. The sample consists of about 83,000 distinct CDR3 sequences, 96% of them appearing once. Study-wide points: In total CD8+ repertoires, approximately 17 Susac-specific public clones were found, and in CD8+ TEMRA repertoires, about five were found. Susac CD8+ cells expanded clonally the most in TEMRA cells and in active patients.

Looked up from germline, CDR1 is SQVTM and CDR2 is ANQGSEA. V was pared by 0 bases and J by 3 bases, with 10 bases of the junction left unmatched. This CDR3 is built from 17 residues. On this clonotype: Its antigen remains unidentified.

Sequencing used CD8+ T cells from PBMCs. This TCR derives from a human donor with Susac syndrome. V gene TRBV29-1 combines with J gene TRBJ2-2; 7 bases fit TRBD1. This CDR3 is CSVEDPTDRADTGELFF. The DNA for the CDR3 is TGCAGCGTTGAAGATCCTACCGACAGGGCGGACACCGGGGAGCTGTTTTTT.